Listed below are T cell receptor beta chains from one sample, sequenced in a study of shared clonotypes between healthy human individuals. The method was immunoSEQ multiplex PCR; TCRdb's version includes in-frame clones alone and lacks a portion of them. This sample carries under 2.5 million clones, 85% to 95% of them seen once, and the ten largest clones take roughly 0.34%. Specimen: naive CD4+ T cells from PBMCs. Receptor source: a man younger than 35 in good health. Some clones in this sample may be carry-over from other donors' samples. Each CDR3 is given with its conserved first and last residue. D genes are given only for firm matches. The size field is filled for only some rows; it gives once, few, many or a size class.

cdr3_aa	cdr3_nt	d_call	clone_size	v_call	j_call
CASSLKQDNYGYTF	TGTGCCAGCTCACTAAAACAGGATAACTATGGCTACACCTTC	-	-	TRBV18	TRBJ1-2
CASSPSSGRGDTQYF	TGCGCCAGCAGCCCCTCCAGCGGGAGGGGCGATACGCAGTATTTT	TRBD2	-	TRBV5-1	TRBJ2-3
CATRTSVHEQYF	TGTGCCACACGGACTAGCGTCCACGAGCAGTACTTC	TRBD2	-	TRBV6-6	TRBJ2-7
CASSLVVNTNTGELFF	TGTGCCAGCAGCTTGGTTGTTAATACGAACACCGGGGAGCTGTTTTTT	-	-	TRBV5-6	TRBJ2-2
CASIGLPYEQYF	TGTGCCAGCATCGGGCTTCCCTACGAGCAGTACTTC	-	-	TRBV11-2	TRBJ2-7
CASWPGADNEKLFF	TGTGCCAGCTGGCCAGGGGCTGATAATGAAAAACTGTTTTTT	-	-	TRBV18	TRBJ1-4
CASSQDRQNEQFF	TGTGCCAGCAGCCAAGATAGGCAGAATGAGCAGTTCTTC	-	-	TRBV14	TRBJ2-1
CASSWALYGADTQYF	TGTGCCAGCAGCTGGGCCCTTTATGGGGCCGATACGCAGTATTTT	-	once	TRBV7-2	TRBJ2-3
CASSLAAQSSYNEQFF	TGTGCCAGCAGCTTGGCCGCGCAGAGCTCCTACAATGAGCAGTTCTTC	-	-	TRBV5-4	TRBJ2-1
CASSPRGGYEQYF	TGTGCCAGCAGCCCCCGGGGGGGGTACGAGCAGTACTTC	TRBD2	-	TRBV11-3	TRBJ2-7
CASSLHGQGANEQFF	TGTGCCAGCAGTTTACACGGACAGGGAGCCAATGAGCAGTTCTTC	TRBD1	-	TRBV28	TRBJ2-1
CAWGGQGLEQYF	TGTGCCTGGGGGGGGCAGGGACTCGAGCAGTACTTC	-	-	TRBV30	TRBJ2-7
CAISDLHGDGSYNEQFF	TGTGCCATCAGTGACCTACACGGAGACGGCTCCTACAATGAGCAGTTCTTC	-	once	TRBV10-3	TRBJ2-1
CASSLALMGVVTF	TGTGCCAGCAGCTTAGCGCTTATGGGGGTTGTCACCTTC	-	-	TRBV7-9	TRBJ1-2
CAGLDRSSYNEQFF	TGTGCCGGTTTGGACAGGAGCTCCTACAATGAGCAGTTCTTC	TRBD1	-	TRBV30	TRBJ2-1
CASSWGTTNTGELFF	TGTGCCAGCAGCTGGGGGACAACGAACACCGGGGAGCTGTTTTTT	-	-	TRBV7-9	TRBJ2-2
CASSVAGGRTEAFF	TGTGCCAGCAGTGTGGCGGGGGGTCGGACTGAAGCTTTCTTT	-	-	TRBV27	TRBJ1-1
CASSFTGGGSYNEQFF	TGTGCCAGCAGTTTTACAGGGGGCGGGTCCTACAATGAGCAGTTCTTC	TRBD1	-	TRBV2	TRBJ2-1
CASSDQGFIGELFF	TGCGCCAGCAGTGATCAGGGGTTCATCGGGGAGCTGTTTTTT	-	-	TRBV10-2	TRBJ2-2
CASSPPGDHEQYF	TGTGCCAGCTCACCACCAGGGGACCACGAGCAGTACTTC	-	-	TRBV18	TRBJ2-7